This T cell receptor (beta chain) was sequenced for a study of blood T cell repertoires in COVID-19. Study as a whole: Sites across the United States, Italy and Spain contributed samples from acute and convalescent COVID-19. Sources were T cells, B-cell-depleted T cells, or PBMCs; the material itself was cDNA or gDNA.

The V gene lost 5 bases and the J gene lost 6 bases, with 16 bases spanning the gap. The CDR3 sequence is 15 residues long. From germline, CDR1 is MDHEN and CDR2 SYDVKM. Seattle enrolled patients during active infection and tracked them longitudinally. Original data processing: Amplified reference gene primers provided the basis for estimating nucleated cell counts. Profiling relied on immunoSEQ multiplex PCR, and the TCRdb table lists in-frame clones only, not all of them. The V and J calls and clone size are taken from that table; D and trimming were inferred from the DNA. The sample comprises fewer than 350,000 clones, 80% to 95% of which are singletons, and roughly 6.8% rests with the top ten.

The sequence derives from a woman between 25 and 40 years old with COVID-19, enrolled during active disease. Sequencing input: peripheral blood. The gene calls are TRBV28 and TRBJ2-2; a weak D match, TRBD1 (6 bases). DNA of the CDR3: TGTGCCAGCAGTCTCTCCCCCAGGGGACCCGGGGAGCTGTTTTTT. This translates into CASSLSPRGPGELFF.